This TCR beta chain was recorded in a study of CD8 T cells in ankylosing spondylitis. Study-wide points: Some motif variants had been reported before (in reactive arthritis synovial fluid and blood). Reportedly, matched ankylosing spondylitis synovial fluid was significantly enriched for disease-linked clones.

The sample holds one count of this clonotype. Antigen specificity is unknown. A much larger clone is a single base away; this may be a read error. TCRdb called the 5' RACE reads again in MiXCR, with one record for every CDR3 protein. The profile shows approximately 110,000 distinct CDR3 sequences, 24% of them singletons. Sequenced input: synovial fluid, either unsorted or a sorted T cell fraction (not recorded which). This sequence originates from a male donor with ankylosing spondylitis.

Here the CDR3 DNA reads TGTGCCAGCAGCTCGGGACAGCTCTGTGGCTACACCTTC. It codes for CASSSGQLCGYTF. This chain connects TRBV5-6 to TRBJ1-2; TRBD1 aligns across 7 bases. Germline trimming cut 3 bases from V and 7 bases from J; bases unmatched to any gene: 6. This CDR3 is built from 13 residues. Per germline, CDR1 SGHDT and CDR2 YYEEEE.